The 13 T cell receptor beta chains below come from one sample, sequenced in a study of immune heterogeneity within non-small cell lung tumors. Each sample used roughly 590 ng of genomic DNA from bulk tumor tissue. In surgery, several biopsies were collected from each primary tumor at widely spaced sites. Undergoing curative surgery were patients whose non-small cell lung cancer was untreated and newly diagnosed. A first 10-cycle multiplex round used 32 V-gene and 13 J-gene primers on TCR beta CDR3. A single record per CDR3 protein comes from TCRdb applying MiXCR to the multiplex PCR reads. The profile shows under 3,000 distinct CDR3 sequences, more than 20% of them singletons. The specimen sequenced was lung tumor tissue. The receptors shown here come from a man between 40 and 49 years old with non-small cell lung cancer.

This clonotype is judged medium-sized. The chain links TRBV15 to TRBJ2-5; TRBD1 matches at 7 bases. Germline V gene data show CDR1 as LNHNV and CDR2 as YYDKDF (reference sequence). CDR3 size: 13 residues. V shed 6 bases and J 5 bases; nucleotides not matched to a gene: 6. Written as DNA, the CDR3 is TGTGCCACCAGTTTGACAGGGCGGGAGACCCAGTACTTC. Its protein is CATSLTGRETQYF. The complete variable domain, with remaining parts taken from reference TRBV15 and TRBJ2-5, reads DAMVIQNPRYQVTQFGKPVTLSCSQTLNHNVMYWYQQKSSQAPKLLFHYYDKDFNNEADTPDNFQSRRPNTSFCFLDIRSPGLGDTAMYLCATSLTGRETQYFGPGTRLLVL.

Details on this clonotype: A much larger clone lies a single base off, so this may be a read error. The genes are TRBV9 and TRBJ2-5, with 9 positions matching TRBD1. There are 13 residues in the CDR3. The germline V gene encodes CDR1 SGDLS and CDR2 YYNGEE. This chain's CDR3 is CASSDRGPETHYF. CDR3 in DNA: TGTGCCAGCAGCGACAGGGGGCCCGAGACCCATTACTTC.

This clonotype was seen many times. Its ends do not fully match the called genes, so a read error is possible. The rearrangement links TRBV7-7 to TRBJ2-1; D remains unclear. This CDR3 is 15 amino acids long. Germline V gene lookup returns CDR1 SSHAT and CDR2 FNYEAQ (reference sequence). CDR3 in amino acids: CASSPSWRDNNEQFF. CDR3 nucleotides: TGTGCTAGCAGCCCCAGTTGGAGAGATAACAATGAGCAGTTCTTC.

A word on this clonotype: One end of the junction does not line up with germline, which may come from a read error. V gene TRBV2 combines with J gene TRBJ2-1; TRBD1 matches 7 bases. The CDR3 sequence is 14 residues long. Germline V CDR1 and CDR2: SNHLY, FYNNEI. The chain's CDR3 is CASTRQGGYNDQFF. As DNA, the CDR3 is TGTGCCAGCACCCGACAGGGTGGGTACAATGATCAGTTCTTC.

This clonotype is classed as medium-sized. The V gene is TRBV6-2 or TRBV6-3, the J gene TRBJ1-2; D gene ambiguous. Deletions cut 4 bases from V and 8 bases from J, with 14 bases between. The CDR3 is 13 residues long. Per the germline V gene, CDR1 is MNHEY and CDR2 is SVGEGT. In DNA form, the CDR3 reads TGTGCCAGCAGTTCCCGGACGGCAGAGGGCTACACCTTC. It specifies CASSSRTAEGYTF.

This clonotype is medium-sized by share. The genes are TRBV18 and TRBJ1-1, with 8 bases lining up with TRBD1. Germline values: CDR1 KGHSH, CDR2 LQKENI. Trimming took 4 bases from V and 1 from J; bases not matched to a gene: 2. This CDR3 comprises 14 residues. The CDR3 DNA follows: TGTGCCAGCTCACAACAGGGGGGGAACACTGAAGCTTTCTTT. This translates into CASSQQGGNTEAFF.

This clonotype was seen ten or more times. This chain links TRBV24-1 with TRBJ2-5; TRBD1 matches at 9 bases. With 1 base clipped from V and 7 bases from J, the junction kept 6 bases outside the gene matches. The germline CDR1 and CDR2 sequences are KGHDR and SFDVKD. This CDR3 has 15 residues. The CDR3, as DNA: TGTGCCACCAGTGATTTTGACAGGGGGTCCGGGACCCAGTACTTC. Translated, it gives CATSDFDRGSGTQYF.

By frequency in the sample, this clonotype is medium-sized. The V and J genes are TRBV12-3 or TRBV12-4 and TRBJ2-2; 7 nucleotides align to TRBD2. The CDR3 runs 15 residues. Trimming took 8 bases from V and 4 from J; bases not matched to a gene: 10. CDR3 bases: TGTGCCAGCGGGGGGGGGGGGAGTTCCACCGGGGAGCTGTTTTTT. This encodes CASGGGGSSTGELFF.

This chain uses TRBV11-3 with TRBJ2-2; the match to TRBD2 covers 8 bases. Germline V gives CDR1 SGHNT, CDR2 YENEEA. The CDR3 is 15 residues long. The junction had 4 bases not matched to a gene; V was cut back by 5 bases and J by 2 bases. This chain's CDR3 is CASSAGGTNTGELFF. For the CDR3, the DNA is TGTGCCAGCAGCGCGGGGGGCACCAACACCGGGGAGCTGTTTTTT.

This clonotype counts as medium-sized. The V and J genes are TRBV6-1 and TRBJ1-2; D gene unclear. Germline V CDR1 and CDR2: MNHNS, SASEGT. V was clipped by 2 bases and J by 4 bases, with 8 bases between them. The CDR3 extends over 13 amino acids. In DNA form, the CDR3 reads TGTGCCAGCAGTGAACAGGACCTCTATGGCTACACCTTC. Translating it yields CASSEQDLYGYTF.

This clonotype was counted at least ten times. This chain joins TRBV13 and TRBJ2-5, with no clear D. Germline V gene data show CDR1 as PRHDT and CDR2 as FYEKMQ (reference sequence). Trimming left V 5 bases short and J 4 bases short, with 11 bases between. The length of the CDR3 is 13 residues. CDR3 nucleotide sequence: TGTGCCAGCAGCCGACCCCCTTTAGAGACCCAGTACTTC. Amino acid sequence: CASSRPPLETQYF.

As regards this clonotype: This CDR3 fails to terminate in the conserved phenylalanine or tryptophan, so it likely reflects a read error. The DNA is omitted, as the CDR3 cannot be located on it reliably, and the CDR3 follows TCRdb's listing. CDR3 in amino acids: CASSWGLAGDASFGP. The genes are TRBV5-6 and TRBJ2-3; whether TRBD2, the table's D call, matches the DNA was not checked. The CDR3 comprises 15 residues, both ends counted. In germline, CDR1 is SGHDT, CDR2 YYEEEE.

As concerns this clonotype: One end of the junction is discordant with germline, which a read error may explain. The chain links TRBV5-5 to TRBJ2-5; TRBD1 matches at 7 bases. This CDR3 contains 12 residues. The V gene's germline CDR1 is SGHKS and CDR2 YYEKEE (reference sequence). CDR3 nucleotides: TGTGCCAGCAGCTCCATGACAGGGTGGTCCCTTTTC. Its protein is CASSSMTGWSLF.